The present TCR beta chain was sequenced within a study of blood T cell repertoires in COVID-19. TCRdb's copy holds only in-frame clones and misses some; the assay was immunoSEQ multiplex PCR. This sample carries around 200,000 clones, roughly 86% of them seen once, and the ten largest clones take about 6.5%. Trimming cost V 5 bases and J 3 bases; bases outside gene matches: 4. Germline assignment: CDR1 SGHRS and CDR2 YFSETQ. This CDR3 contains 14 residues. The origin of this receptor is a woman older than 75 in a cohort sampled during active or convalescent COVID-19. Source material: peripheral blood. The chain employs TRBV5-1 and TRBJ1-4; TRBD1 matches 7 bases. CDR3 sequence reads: CASRTQGANEKLFF. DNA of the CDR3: TGCGCCAGCAGAACCCAGGGGGCTAATGAAAAACTGTTTTTT.